This TCR beta chain is from a study of CD8+ T cells in alopecia areata (dated by TCRdb to the late 2010s). About the investigation overall: The treated patients, all with moderate-to-severe alopecia areata, were enrolled in an open-label pilot trial of oral tofacitinib given at 5 to 10 mg twice daily. Amplification of TCRbeta CDR3 regions was done by immunoSEQ multiplex PCR using 35 Vbeta forward primers and 13 Jbeta reverse primers. The RNA source kit depended on sample type: the PAXgene miRNA kit for fixed scalp, the miRNeasy kit for PBMCs, and the RNeasy kit for mouse skin. Human TCRbeta sequencing covered scalp tissue and sorted CD4+ and CD8+ peripheral blood T cells from patchy and totalis/universalis alopecia areata patients and healthy controls. Tofacitinib was given for 6 to 18 months, followed by 6 months of follow-up off drug to assess delayed response and recurrence. Biopsies were taken from tofacitinib-treated patients at baseline and again at 4 and 24 weeks into treatment, and several of those patients also had a later scalp biopsy. Clonality in the scalp was compared among normal scalp (n=4), patchy alopecia areata scalp (n=8), and alopecia totalis/universalis scalp (n=8). For the treated patients, the SALT score, which quantifies what percentage of scalp surface area is affected, served as the measure of disease severity. The study used high-throughput TCRbeta sequencing to examine T cell clonal expansion in alopecia areata, in both the C3H/HeJ mouse model and human patients.

Paper-wide results and their limitations: Resident alphabeta T cells in normal human skin are also sequenced, complicating scalp TCR repertoire analysis, unlike mouse skin dominated by gammadelta T cells. Compared with mice, TCR sequences shared between patients were less clear, possibly partly because of HLA diversity across the patient population. Because the treated cohort was small and included a single nonresponder, larger studies are needed to assess links between baseline CD8+ expansion and response. With tofacitinib, both scalp clonality and the number of expanded CD8+ clones among the top 100 scalp clones went down significantly. Higher clonality and more expanded CD8+ clones were observed in lesional scalp than in normal scalp, particularly in alopecia totalis/universalis, a finding suggestive of antigenic drive. During tofacitinib treatment, many expanded lesional clones remained in scalp and blood, and this persistence may partly explain relapse after treatment is stopped.

The germline V and J ends show losses of 4 bases and 2 bases respectively, and no gene match explains 8 bases of the junction. The CDR3 starts with the cysteine, ends with the phenylalanine, and has 16 residues. This entry keeps only the CDR3 DNA: 48 bases, framed from base 1. The germline V gene provides CDR1 SQVTM and CDR2 ANQGSEA. Library preparation employed the immunoSEQ multiplex PCR assay. For TCR sequencing, RNA was extracted from every sample and reverse transcribed into cDNA to serve as template. SuperScript III was used to make first-strand cDNA, primed with a 2:1 mix of oligo-dT and random hexamers. A synthetic immune receptor repertoire was used to gauge amplification bias, and whatever bias remained was removed computationally. As for the authors' bioinformatics: After raw reads were preprocessed to remove errors, the CDR3 was defined following IMGT conventions as running from the conserved cysteine to phenylalanine. Clonality was computed as 1 minus the Shannon entropy, with the entropy normalized by log2 of the number of productive unique TCRs. Scalp TCRbeta sequences were cross-referenced with sorted blood CD4 and CD8 repertoires so that the CD4 or CD8 identity of scalp clones could be inferred. TCRdb limited this immuneACCESS table to in-frame rearrangements with V and J called. A share of clones is missing; checked studies link under half to unresolved V genes, and the rest is unexplained. V, J and clone size reflect that table, while D and trimming were determined from the DNA. The sample yields some 190,000 clones; more than 55% were counted once. Clones ranked in the top ten supply 0.65% to 0.7% of the sample.

Explained via the paper, the time point label denotes: around 4 weeks on oral tofacitinib. The treatment or condition label on this specimen signifies: oral pan-JAK inhibitor, 5-10 mg twice daily. Lesional scalp punch biopsies and peripheral blood were obtained from alopecia areata patients. After PBMCs were isolated by density centrifugation and stained for CD3, CD4 and CD8, a FACSAria was used to sort CD4+ and CD8+ T cells. This clone was seen more than once but under ten times. The antigen this receptor binds is unknown. No base-level quality is on record; no much larger clone is a single base apart.

This specimen was CD4+ T cells sorted from blood, taken at week 4, from a patient treated with tofacitinib. Recombination linked TRBV29-1 to TRBJ2-5; 12 bases in between match TRBD2. The clonotype originates from a human donor with alopecia areata. The DNA sequence is given as TGCAGCGTTGTGACTAGCGGGAGATGGGGGCAAGAGACCCAGTACTTC. Its translation reads: CSVVTSGRWGQETQYF. Reference TRBV29-1 and TRBJ2-5 genes cover what lies past the CDR3, so the full variable domain is SAVISQKPSRDICQRGTSLTIQCQVDSQVTMMFWYRQQPGQSLTLIATANQGSEATYESGFVIDKFPISRPNLTFSTLTVSNMSPEDSSIYLCSVVTSGRWGQETQYFGPGTRLLVL.